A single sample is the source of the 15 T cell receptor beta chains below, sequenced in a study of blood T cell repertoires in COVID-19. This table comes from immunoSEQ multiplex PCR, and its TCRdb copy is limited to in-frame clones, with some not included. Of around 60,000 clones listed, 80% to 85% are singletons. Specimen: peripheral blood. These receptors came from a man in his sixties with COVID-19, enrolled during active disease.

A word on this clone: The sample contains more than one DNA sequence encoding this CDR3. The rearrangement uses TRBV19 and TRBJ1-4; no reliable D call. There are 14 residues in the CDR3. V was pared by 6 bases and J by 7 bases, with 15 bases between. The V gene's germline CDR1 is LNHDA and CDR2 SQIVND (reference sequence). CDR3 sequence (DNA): TGTGCCAGTAGGCGGACTACGGAGGGTGAAAAACTGTTTTTT. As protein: CASRRTTEGEKLFF.

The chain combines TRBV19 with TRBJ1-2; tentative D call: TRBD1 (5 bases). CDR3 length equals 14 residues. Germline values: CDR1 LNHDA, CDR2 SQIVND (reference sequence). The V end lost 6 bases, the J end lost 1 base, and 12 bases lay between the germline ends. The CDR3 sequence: CASRGDWNNYGYTF. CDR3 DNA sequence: TGTGCCAGTAGGGGGGACTGGAATAACTATGGCTACACCTTC.

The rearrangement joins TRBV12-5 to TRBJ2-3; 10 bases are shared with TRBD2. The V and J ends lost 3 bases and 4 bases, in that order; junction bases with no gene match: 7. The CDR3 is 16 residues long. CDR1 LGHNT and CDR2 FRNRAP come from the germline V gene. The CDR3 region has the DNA TGTGCTAGTGGTTTCAATAGCGGGGGGATACCAGATACGCAGTATTTT. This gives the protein CASGFNSGGIPDTQYF.

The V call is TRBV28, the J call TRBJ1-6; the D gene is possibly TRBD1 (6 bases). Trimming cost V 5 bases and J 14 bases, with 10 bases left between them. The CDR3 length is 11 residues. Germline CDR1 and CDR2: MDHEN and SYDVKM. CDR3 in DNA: TGTGCCAGCAGTCAAAACAGGGCCCTCCACTTT. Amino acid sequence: CASSQNRALHF.

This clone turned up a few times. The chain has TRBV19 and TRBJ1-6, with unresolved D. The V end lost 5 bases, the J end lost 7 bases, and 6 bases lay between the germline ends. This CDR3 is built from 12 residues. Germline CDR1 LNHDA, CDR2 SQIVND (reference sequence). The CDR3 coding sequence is TGTGCCAGTAGTCCGCAGAATTCACCCCTCCACTTT. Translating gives CASSPQNSPLHF.

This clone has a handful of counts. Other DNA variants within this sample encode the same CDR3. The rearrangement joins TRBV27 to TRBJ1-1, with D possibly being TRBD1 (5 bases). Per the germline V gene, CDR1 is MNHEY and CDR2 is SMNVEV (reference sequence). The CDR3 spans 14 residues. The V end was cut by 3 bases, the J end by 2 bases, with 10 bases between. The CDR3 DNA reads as TGTGCCAGCAGTTTGGGGCAGCAAAACACTGAAGCTTTCTTT. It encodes CASSLGQQNTEAFF.

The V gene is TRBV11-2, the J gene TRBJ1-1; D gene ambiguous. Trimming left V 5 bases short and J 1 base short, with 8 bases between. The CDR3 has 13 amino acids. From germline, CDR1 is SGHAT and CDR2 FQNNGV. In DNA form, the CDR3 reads TGTGCCAGCAGCCATGAGGGGAACACTGAAGCTTTCTTT. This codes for CASSHEGNTEAFF.

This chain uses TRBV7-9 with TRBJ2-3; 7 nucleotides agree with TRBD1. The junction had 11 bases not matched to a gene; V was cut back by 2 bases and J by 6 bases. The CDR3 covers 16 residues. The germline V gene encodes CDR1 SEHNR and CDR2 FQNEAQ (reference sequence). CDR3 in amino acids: CASSLRGQSVVDTQYF. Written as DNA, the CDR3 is TGTGCCAGCAGCTTAAGGGGACAGAGCGTAGTCGATACGCAGTATTTT.

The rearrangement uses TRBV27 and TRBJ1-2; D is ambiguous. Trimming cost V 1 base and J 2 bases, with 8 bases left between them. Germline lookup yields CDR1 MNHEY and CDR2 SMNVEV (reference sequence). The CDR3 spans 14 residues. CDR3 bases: TGTGCCAGCAGTTTATTGGTCGGGAACTATGGCTACACCTTC. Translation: CASSLLVGNYGYTF.

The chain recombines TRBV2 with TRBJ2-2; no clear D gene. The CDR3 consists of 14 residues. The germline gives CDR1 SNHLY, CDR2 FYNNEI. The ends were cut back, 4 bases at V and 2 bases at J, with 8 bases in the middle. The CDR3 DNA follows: TGTGCCAGCAGTGGAGGCAGAAACACCGGGGAGCTGTTTTTT. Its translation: CASSGGRNTGELFF.

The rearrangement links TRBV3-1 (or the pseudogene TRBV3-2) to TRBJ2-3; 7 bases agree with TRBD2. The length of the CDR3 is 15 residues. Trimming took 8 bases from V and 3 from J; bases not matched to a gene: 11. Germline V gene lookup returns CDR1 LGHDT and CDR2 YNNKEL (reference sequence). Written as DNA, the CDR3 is TGTGCCAGCCACCCGTGGGGCGGGGGAACAGATACGCAGTATTTT. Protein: CASHPWGGGTDTQYF.

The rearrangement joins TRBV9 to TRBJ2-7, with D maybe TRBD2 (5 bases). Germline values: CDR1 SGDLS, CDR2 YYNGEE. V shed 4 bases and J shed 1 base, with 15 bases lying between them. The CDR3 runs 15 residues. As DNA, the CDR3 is TGTGCCAGCAGCATCAAGGCGGGTCCTTCCTACGAGCAGTACTTC. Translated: CASSIKAGPSYEQYF.

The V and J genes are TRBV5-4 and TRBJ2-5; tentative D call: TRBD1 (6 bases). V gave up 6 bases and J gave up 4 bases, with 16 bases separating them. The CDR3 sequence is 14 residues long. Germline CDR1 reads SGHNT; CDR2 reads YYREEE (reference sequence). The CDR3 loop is CASNLGGSGETQYF. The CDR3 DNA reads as TGTGCCAGCAACCTAGGGGGAAGCGGAGAGACCCAGTACTTC.

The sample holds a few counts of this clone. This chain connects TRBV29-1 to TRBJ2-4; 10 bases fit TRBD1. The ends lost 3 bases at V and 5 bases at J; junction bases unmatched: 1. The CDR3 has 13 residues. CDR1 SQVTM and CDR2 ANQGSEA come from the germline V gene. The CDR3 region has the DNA TGCAGCGTTGACGACAGGGGGCAAAACATTCAGTACTTC. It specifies CSVDDRGQNIQYF. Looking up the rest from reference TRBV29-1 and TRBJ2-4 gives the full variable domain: SAVISQKPSRDICQRGTSLTIQCQVDSQVTMMFWYRQQPGQSLTLIATANQGSEATYESGFVIDKFPISRPNLTFSTLTVSNMSPEDSSIYLCSVDDRGQNIQYFGAGTRLSVL.

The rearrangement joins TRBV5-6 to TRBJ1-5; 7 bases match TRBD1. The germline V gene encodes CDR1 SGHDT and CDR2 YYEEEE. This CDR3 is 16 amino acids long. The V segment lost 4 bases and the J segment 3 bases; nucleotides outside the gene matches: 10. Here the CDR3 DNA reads TGTGCCAGCAGCCAGAGGACAGGAACCTACAATCAGCCCCAGCATTTT. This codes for CASSQRTGTYNQPQHF.